This T cell receptor (beta chain) was found in a study of blood T cell repertoires in COVID-19. This clone was found a few times. The data were produced by immunoSEQ multiplex PCR, yet TCRdb's version contains in-frame clones alone and is incomplete. The sample records some 250,000 clones, around 85% being singletons. Germline loops: CDR1 MDHEN, CDR2 SYDVKM. Trimming shortened V by 7 bases and J by 2 bases, and 21 bases separated the two germline ends. The CDR3 is made up of 17 amino acids. The TCR comes from a woman older than 75 with acute or convalescent COVID-19. Specimen: peripheral blood. This rearrangement joins TRBV28 to TRBJ1-5, with a weak D call TRBD1 (6 bases). CDR3 protein: CASTRDNRLSGNQPQHF. CDR3 DNA sequence: TGTGCCAGCACCCGGGACAATCGCTTGAGTGGCAATCAGCCCCAGCATTTT.